The source of this TCR beta chain is a study of blood T cells in healthy people across ages. With a J-beta primer mix and a sample-barcoded 5' primer, a second PCR ran roughly 7 to 11 cycles. MiXCR, run by TCRdb on the 5' RACE reads, gives a single entry per CDR3 protein. Here the sample spans approximately 900,000 distinct CDR3 sequences, roughly 52% being singletons. This clonotype was counted only a few times. This CDR3 has 14 residues. Germline V gene data show CDR1 as SGHRS and CDR2 as YFSETQ. The V gene lost 3 bases and the J gene lost 8 bases, with 14 bases spanning the gap. This receptor was taken from a man aged 30 to 39 in good health. The V gene is TRBV5-1, the J gene TRBJ1-4; TRBD1 is a possible D gene (5 bases). Input material: blood. CDR3 coding DNA: TGCGCCAGCAGCTCCGGGACGCGCGAGGAAAAACTGTTTTTT. It yields the protein CASSSGTREEKLFF.